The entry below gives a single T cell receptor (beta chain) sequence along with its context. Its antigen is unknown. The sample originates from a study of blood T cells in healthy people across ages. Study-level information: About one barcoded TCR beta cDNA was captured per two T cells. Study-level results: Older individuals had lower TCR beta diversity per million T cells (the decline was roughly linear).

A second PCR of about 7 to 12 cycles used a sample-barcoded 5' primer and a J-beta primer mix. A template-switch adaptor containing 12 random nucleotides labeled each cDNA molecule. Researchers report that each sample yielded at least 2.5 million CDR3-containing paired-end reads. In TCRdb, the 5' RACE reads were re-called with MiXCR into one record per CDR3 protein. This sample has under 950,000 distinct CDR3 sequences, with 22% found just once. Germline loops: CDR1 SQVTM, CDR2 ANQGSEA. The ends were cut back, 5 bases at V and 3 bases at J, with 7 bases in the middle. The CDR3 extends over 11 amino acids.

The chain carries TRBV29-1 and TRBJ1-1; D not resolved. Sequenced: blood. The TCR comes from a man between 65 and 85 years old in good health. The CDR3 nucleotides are TGCAGCGTTATCAGCTACACTGAAGCTTTCTTT. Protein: CSVISYTEAFF.